A selection of T cell receptor beta chains follows, all from one sample in a study of T cell changes during pregnancy in multiple sclerosis. Sequencing was performed with immunoSEQ multiplex PCR; in TCRdb, only in-frame clones are kept and a portion is missing. The sample holds about 59,000 clones, about 94% seen once. The starting material was CD8+ T cells from peripheral blood mononuclear cells, obtained after pregnancy. The receptors come from a female donor with multiple sclerosis, enrolled in a pregnancy study. CDR3s include the opening cysteine and the closing phenylalanine or tryptophan. A D gene is named only where the DNA matches it firmly. Size values are once, few and many counts, or a class for expanded clones, and some rows have none.

TRBV7-6	NA	TRBD1	TRBJ1-1	CASSSLGGADTEAFF	TGTGCCAGCAGCTCTCTAGGGGGCGCGGACACTGAAGCTTTCTTT
TRBV7-8	NA	NA	TRBJ1-1	CASSLAAGMYTEAFF	TGTGCCAGCAGCTTAGCGGCAGGGATGTACACTGAAGCTTTCTTT
TRBV14	NA	NA	TRBJ2-3	CASSRLTDTQYF	TGTGCCAGCAGCCGGCTCACAGATACGCAGTATTTT
TRBV7-9	NA	TRBD2	TRBJ2-5	CASSPGLAGVLGETQYF	TGTGCCAGCAGCCCGGGACTAGCGGGAGTTTTAGGAGAGACCCAGTACTTC
TRBV2	NA	NA	TRBJ2-7	CASSGLPYEQYF	TGTGCCAGCAGTGGACTGCCCTACGAGCAGTACTTC
TRBV29-1	NA	NA	TRBJ2-7	CSVELANTYEQYF	TGCAGCGTTGAATTGGCAAATACCTACGAGCAGTACTTC
TRBV9	NA	NA	TRBJ2-4	CASSVASGLDIQYF	TGTGCCAGCAGCGTAGCTTCGGGGTTAGACATTCAGTACTTC
TRBV27	NA	NA	TRBJ1-5	CASSPFDRSNQPQHF	TGTGCCAGCAGCCCATTCGACAGAAGCAATCAGCCCCAGCATTTT
TRBV15	NA	TRBD2	TRBJ2-2	CATSRSGLAGGIGELFF	TGTGCCACCAGCAGATCAGGACTAGCGGGAGGTATCGGGGAGCTGTTTTTT
TRBV6-1	NA	NA	TRBJ2-7	CASTGDRFTSYEQYF	TGTGCCAGCACCGGAGACAGGTTTACCTCCTACGAGCAGTACTTC
TRBV7-6	once	TRBD2	TRBJ2-1	CASSLASGREGQSDQFF	TGTGCCAGCAGCTTAGCTTCCGGGCGGGAGGGCCAATCGGATCAGTTCTTC
TRBV10-3	NA	NA	TRBJ2-7	CAISTWDNSYEQYF	TGTGCCATCAGTACCTGGGACAACTCCTACGAGCAGTACTTC
TRBV5-4	NA	NA	TRBJ1-1	CASSLLGQNTEAFF	TGTGCCAGCAGCTTGCTGGGACAGAACACTGAAGCTTTCTTT
TRBV9	NA	TRBD1	TRBJ1-4	CASSASGGGEKLFF	TGTGCCAGCAGCGCATCAGGGGGCGGTGAAAAACTGTTTTTT
TRBV5-6	NA	NA	TRBJ1-2	CASSFLGQTFYGYTF	TGTGCCAGCAGCTTTTTGGGCCAGACCTTCTATGGCTACACCTTC
TRBV19	NA	NA	TRBJ1-1	CASIFRPAGDTEAFF	TGTGCCAGTATCTTCCGGCCAGCGGGGGACACTGAAGCTTTCTTT
TRBV27	NA	NA	TRBJ2-1	CASSSRTNEQFF	TGTGCCAGCAGTTCCCGAACAAATGAGCAGTTCTTC
TRBV27	NA	TRBD1	TRBJ1-2	CASGTANGYTF	TGTGCCAGCGGGACAGCTAATGGCTACACCTTC
TRBV13	once	TRBD2	TRBJ2-3	CASSSRTSGRTDTQYF	TGTGCCAGCAGCTCCCGGACTAGCGGGAGGACAGATACGCAGTATTTT
TRBV5-3	NA	TRBD2	TRBJ2-6	CARLRLAGLGSSGANVLTF	TGTGCCAGATTGCGCCTAGCGGGACTTGGAAGCTCTGGGGCCAACGTCCTGACTTTC
TRBV18	NA	NA	TRBJ2-1	CASSPQGLNEQFF	TGTGCCAGCTCACCGCAGGGGCTGAATGAGCAGTTCTTC
TRBV19	NA	NA	TRBJ1-1	CASRNGGTEAFF	TGTGCCAGTAGAAATGGAGGGACTGAAGCTTTCTTT
TRBV6-5	NA	NA	TRBJ2-7	CASSYLISGEQYF	TGTGCCAGCAGTTACCTCATATCGGGTGAGCAGTACTTC
TRBV27	NA	NA	TRBJ2-7	CASSLSPTAYEQYF	TGTGCCAGCAGTTTAAGCCCCACGGCCTACGAGCAGTACTTC
TRBV30	NA	NA	TRBJ2-3	CAWSGGTRIGDTQYF	TGTGCCTGGAGTGGTGGGACAAGAATTGGAGATACGCAGTATTTT
TRBV29-1	NA	TRBD1	TRBJ2-7	CSVGTGGSREQYF	TGCAGCGTTGGGACAGGAGGATCGAGGGAGCAGTACTTC
TRBV2	NA	NA	TRBJ2-7	CASSEDRLSYEQYF	TGTGCCAGCAGTGAAGACAGGCTATCCTACGAGCAGTACTTC
TRBV4-1	NA	TRBD1	TRBJ2-7	CASSHQGQGAYEQYF	TGCGCCAGCAGCCACCAGGGACAGGGGGCCTACGAGCAGTACTTC
TRBV15	NA	NA	TRBJ2-3	CATSRALADTQYF	TGTGCCACCAGCAGGGCCCTGGCAGATACGCAGTATTTT
TRBV29-1	NA	NA	TRBJ2-4	CSVGSGGHLAKNIQYF	TGCAGCGTTGGATCGGGGGGCCACTTAGCCAAAAACATTCAGTACTTC
TRBV19	NA	TRBD1	TRBJ2-7	CASSPTGAASYEQYF	TGTGCCAGTAGCCCGACAGGGGCTGCATCCTACGAGCAGTACTTC
TRBV7-9	NA	NA	TRBJ2-7	CASSVDSWSYEQYF	TGTGCCAGCAGCGTAGACAGCTGGTCCTACGAGCAGTACTTC
TRBV11-2	NA	TRBD2	TRBJ2-7	CASSPGTSGYYEQYF	TGTGCCAGCAGCCCCGGGACTAGCGGATACTACGAGCAGTACTTC
TRBV14	once	TRBD2	TRBJ2-5	CASSQDPAGVETQYF	TGTGCCAGCAGCCAAGATCCAGCGGGAGTAGAGACCCAGTACTTC
TRBV4-2	NA	TRBD2	TRBJ2-1	CASSQGIAGHRDEQFF	TGTGCCAGCAGCCAGGGTATAGCGGGACACAGGGATGAGCAGTTCTTC
TRBV7-9	once	NA	TRBJ2-3	CASSYGTSSSDTQYF	TGTGCCAGCAGCTACGGGACTTCGTCTTCGGATACGCAGTATTTT
TRBV19	NA	NA	TRBJ2-2	CASSIAGAGELFF	TGTGCCAGTAGTATAGCCGGTGCCGGGGAGCTGTTTTTT
TRBV27	NA	NA	TRBJ2-7	CASSLGRRGYEQYF	TGTGCCAGCAGTTTGGGGCGGAGGGGCTACGAGCAGTACTTC
TRBV5-1	NA	TRBD1	TRBJ1-4	CASSPTGMEEKLFF	TGCGCCAGCAGCCCGACAGGGATGGAAGAAAAACTGTTTTTT
TRBV11-2	NA	NA	TRBJ2-1	CASSPQAGIWGEQFF	TGTGCCAGCAGCCCCCAAGCAGGGATTTGGGGTGAGCAGTTCTTC
TRBV5-1	NA	TRBD2	TRBJ2-7	CASSSGGREGLSYEQYF	TGCGCCAGCAGCTCAGGAGGGCGGGAGGGCCTTTCCTACGAGCAGTACTTC
TRBV19	NA	TRBD1	TRBJ2-1	CASSDGQGRTPRPNEQFF	TGTGCCAGTAGTGATGGACAGGGGCGGACACCACGGCCCAATGAGCAGTTCTTC
TRBV5-4	NA	TRBD1	TRBJ1-2	CASSLAGQGLQYGYTF	TGTGCCAGCAGCTTGGCCGGACAGGGCCTTCAATATGGCTACACCTTC